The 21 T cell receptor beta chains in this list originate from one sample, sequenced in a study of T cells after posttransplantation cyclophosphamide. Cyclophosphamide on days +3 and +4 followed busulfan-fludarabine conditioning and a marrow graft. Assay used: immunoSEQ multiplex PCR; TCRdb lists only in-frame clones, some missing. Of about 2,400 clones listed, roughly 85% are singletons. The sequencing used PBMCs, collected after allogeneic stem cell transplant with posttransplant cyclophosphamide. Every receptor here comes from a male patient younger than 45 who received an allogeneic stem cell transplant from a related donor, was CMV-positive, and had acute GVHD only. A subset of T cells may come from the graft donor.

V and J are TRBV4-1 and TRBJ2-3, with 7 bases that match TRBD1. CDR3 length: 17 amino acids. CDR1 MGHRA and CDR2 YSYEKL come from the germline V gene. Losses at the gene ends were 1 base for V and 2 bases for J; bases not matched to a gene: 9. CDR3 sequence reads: CASSQAHGTANTDTQYF. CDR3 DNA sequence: TGCGCCAGCAGCCAAGCCCACGGGACAGCAAACACAGATACGCAGTATTTT.

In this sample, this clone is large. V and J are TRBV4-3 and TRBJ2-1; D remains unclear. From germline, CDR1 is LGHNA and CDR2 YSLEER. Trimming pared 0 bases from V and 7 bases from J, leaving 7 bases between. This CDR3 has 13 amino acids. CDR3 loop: CASSQDTGNEQFF. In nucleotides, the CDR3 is TGCGCCAGCAGCCAAGATACCGGGAATGAGCAGTTCTTC.

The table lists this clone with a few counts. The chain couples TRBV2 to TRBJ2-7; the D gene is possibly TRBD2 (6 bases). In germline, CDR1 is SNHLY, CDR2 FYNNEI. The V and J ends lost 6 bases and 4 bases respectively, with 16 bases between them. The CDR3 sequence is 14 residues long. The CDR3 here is CASSLPEGGYEQYF. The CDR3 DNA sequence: TGTGCCAGCAGCCTCCCGGAAGGAGGGTACGAGCAGTACTTC.

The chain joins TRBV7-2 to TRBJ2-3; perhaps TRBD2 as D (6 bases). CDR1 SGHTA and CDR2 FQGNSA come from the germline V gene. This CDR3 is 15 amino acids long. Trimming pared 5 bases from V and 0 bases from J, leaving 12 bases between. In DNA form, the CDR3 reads TGTGCCAGCAGCACCGGGACTCGCAGCACAGATACGCAGTATTTT. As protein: CASSTGTRSTDTQYF.

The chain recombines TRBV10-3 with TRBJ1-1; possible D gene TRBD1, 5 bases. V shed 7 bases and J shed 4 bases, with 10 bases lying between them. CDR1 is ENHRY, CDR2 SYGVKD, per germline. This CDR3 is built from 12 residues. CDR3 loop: CAITPGGTEAFF. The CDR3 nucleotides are TGTGCCATCACCCCGGGGGGCACTGAAGCTTTCTTT.

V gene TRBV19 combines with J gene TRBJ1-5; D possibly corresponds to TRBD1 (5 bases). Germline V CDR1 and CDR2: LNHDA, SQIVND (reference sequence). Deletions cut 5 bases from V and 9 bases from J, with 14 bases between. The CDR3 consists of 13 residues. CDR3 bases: TGTGCCAGTAGTCCATCGTCCCAGGGGCCCCAGCATTTT. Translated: CASSPSSQGPQHF.

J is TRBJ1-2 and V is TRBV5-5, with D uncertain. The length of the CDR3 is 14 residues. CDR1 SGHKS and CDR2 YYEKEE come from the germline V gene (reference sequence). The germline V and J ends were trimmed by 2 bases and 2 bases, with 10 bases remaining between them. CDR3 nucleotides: TGTGCCAGCAGCTTAGCCGACACCAACTATGGCTACACCTTC. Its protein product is CASSLADTNYGYTF. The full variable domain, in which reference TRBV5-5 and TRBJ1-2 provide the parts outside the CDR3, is DAGVTQSPTHLIKTRGQQVTLRCSPISGHKSVSWYQQVLGQGPQFIFQYYEKEERGRGNFPDRFSARQFPNYSSELNVNALLLGDSALYLCASSLADTNYGYTFGSGTRLTVV.

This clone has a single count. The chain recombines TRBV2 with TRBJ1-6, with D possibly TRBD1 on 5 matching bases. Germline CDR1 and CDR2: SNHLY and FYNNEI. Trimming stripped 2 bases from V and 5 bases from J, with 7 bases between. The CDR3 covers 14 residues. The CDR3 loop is CASSERTHNSPLHF. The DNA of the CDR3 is TGTGCCAGCAGTGAACGGACACATAATTCACCCCTCCACTTT.

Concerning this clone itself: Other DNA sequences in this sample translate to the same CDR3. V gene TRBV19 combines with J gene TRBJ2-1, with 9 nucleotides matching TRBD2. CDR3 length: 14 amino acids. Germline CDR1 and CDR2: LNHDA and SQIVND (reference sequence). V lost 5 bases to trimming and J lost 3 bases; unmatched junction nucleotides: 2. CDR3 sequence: CASSAGGDYNEQFF. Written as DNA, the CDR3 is TGTGCCAGTAGTGCGGGGGGGGACTACAATGAGCAGTTCTTC.

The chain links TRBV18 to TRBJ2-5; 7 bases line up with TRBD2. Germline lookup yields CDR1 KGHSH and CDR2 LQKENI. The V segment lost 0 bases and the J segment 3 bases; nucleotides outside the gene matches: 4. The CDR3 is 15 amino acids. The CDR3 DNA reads TGTGCCAGCTCACCACCGATGCTAGCGGAAGAGACCCAGTACTTC. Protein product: CASSPPMLAEETQYF.

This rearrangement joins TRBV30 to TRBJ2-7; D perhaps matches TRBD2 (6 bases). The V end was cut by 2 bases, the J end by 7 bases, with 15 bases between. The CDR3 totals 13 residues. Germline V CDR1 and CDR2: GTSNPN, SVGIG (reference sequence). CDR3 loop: CAWSRILAGEQYF. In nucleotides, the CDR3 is TGTGCCTGGAGTAGGATACTAGCCGGGGAGCAGTACTTC.

As DNA, the CDR3 is TGCGCCAGCAGTCCGACAGGGCAGATGTTAATGGGCGGCTACACCTTC. This codes for CASSPTGQMLMGGYTF. This chain joins TRBV4-1 and TRBJ1-2; 7 nucleotides match TRBD1. The CDR3 contains 16 residues. J lost 8 bases, V lost 6 bases, and 18 bases had no gene match. Germline V gives CDR1 MGHRA, CDR2 YSYEKL.

CDR3 sequence (DNA): TGTGCCAGCAGTGAACTCCTCCAAGAGACCCAGTACTTC. Translating it yields CASSELLQETQYF. The chain employs TRBV2 and TRBJ2-5; no reliable D call. Germline assignment: CDR1 SNHLY and CDR2 FYNNEI. CDR3 length: 13 amino acids. The V gene lost 2 bases and the J gene lost 1 base, with 5 bases spanning the gap.

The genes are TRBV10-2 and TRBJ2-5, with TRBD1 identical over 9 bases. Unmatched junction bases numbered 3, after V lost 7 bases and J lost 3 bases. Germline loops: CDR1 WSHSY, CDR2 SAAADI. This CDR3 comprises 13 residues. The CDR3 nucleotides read TGCGCCAGCAATACAGGGGGCGAAGAGACCCAGTACTTC. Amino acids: CASNTGGEETQYF.

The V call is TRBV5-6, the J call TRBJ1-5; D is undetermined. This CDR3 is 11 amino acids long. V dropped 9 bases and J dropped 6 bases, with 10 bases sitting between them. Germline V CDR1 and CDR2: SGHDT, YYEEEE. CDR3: CATLAFQPQHF. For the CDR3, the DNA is TGTGCCACCCTAGCGTTTCAGCCCCAGCATTTT.

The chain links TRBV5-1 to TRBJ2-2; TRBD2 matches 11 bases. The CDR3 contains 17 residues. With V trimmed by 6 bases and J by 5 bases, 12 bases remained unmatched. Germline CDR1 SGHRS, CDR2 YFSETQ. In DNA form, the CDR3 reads TGCGCCAGCAACCTTGGTCCTAGCGGGGGGCATACCGGGGAGCTGTTTTTT. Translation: CASNLGPSGGHTGELFF. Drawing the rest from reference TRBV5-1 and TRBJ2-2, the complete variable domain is KAGVTQTPRYLIKTRGQQVTLSCSPISGHRSVSWYQQTPGQGLQFLFEYFSETQRNKGNFPGRFSGRQFSNSRSEMNVSTLELGDSALYLCASNLGPSGGHTGELFFGEGSRLTVL.

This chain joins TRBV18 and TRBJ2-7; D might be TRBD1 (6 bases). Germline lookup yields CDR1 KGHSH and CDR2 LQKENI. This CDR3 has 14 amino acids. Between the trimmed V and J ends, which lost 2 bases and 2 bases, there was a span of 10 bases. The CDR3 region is CASSPKGHPYEQYF. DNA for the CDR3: TGTGCCAGCTCACCAAAGGGACACCCCTACGAGCAGTACTTC. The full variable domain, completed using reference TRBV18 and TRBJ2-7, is NAGVMQNPRHLVRRRGQEARLRCSPMKGHSHVYWYRQLPEEGLKFMVYLQKENIIDESGMPKERFSAEFPKEGPSILRIQQVVRGDSAAYFCASSPKGHPYEQYFGPGTRLTVT.

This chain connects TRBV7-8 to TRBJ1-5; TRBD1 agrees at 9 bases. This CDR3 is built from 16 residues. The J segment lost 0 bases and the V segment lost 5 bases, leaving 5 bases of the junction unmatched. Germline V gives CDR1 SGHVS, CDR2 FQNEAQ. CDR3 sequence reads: CASSPGTGHSNQPQHF. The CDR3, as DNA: TGTGCCAGCAGCCCCGGGACAGGGCATAGCAATCAGCCCCAGCATTTT. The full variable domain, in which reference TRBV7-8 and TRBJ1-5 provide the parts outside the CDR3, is GAGVSQSPRYKVAKRGQDVALRCDPISGHVSLFWYQQALGQGPEFLTYFQNEAQLDKSGLPSDRFFAERPEGSVSTLKIQRTQQEDSAVYLCASSPGTGHSNQPQHFGDGTRLSIL.

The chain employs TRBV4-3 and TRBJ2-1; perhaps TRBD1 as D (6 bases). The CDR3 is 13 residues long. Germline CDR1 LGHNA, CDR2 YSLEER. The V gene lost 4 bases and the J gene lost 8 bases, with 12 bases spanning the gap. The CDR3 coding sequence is TGCGCCAGCAGCCCCCGGACAGTCGATGAGCAGTTCTTC. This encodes CASSPRTVDEQFF.

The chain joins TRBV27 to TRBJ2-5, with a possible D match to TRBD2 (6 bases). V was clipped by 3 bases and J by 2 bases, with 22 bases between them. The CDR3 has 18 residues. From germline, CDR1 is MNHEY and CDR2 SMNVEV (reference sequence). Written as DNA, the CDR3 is TGTGCCAGCAGTTTGTGCAGAGCCGGGGGAAATACACAAGAGACCCAGTACTTC. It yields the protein CASSLCRAGGNTQETQYF.

In DNA, the CDR3 is TGTGCCAGCAGCTTGGCCGGGAACACTGAAGCTTTCTTT. It is translated as CASSLAGNTEAFF. The V gene is TRBV5-4, the J gene TRBJ1-1; D uncertain. The CDR3 has 13 residues. CDR1 and CDR2 from the germline V gene are SGHNT and YYREEE (reference sequence). V lost 0 bases and J lost 1, with 4 bases in between.